Following are 27 T cell receptor beta chains from one sample sequenced in a study of blood T cell repertoires in COVID-19. Sequenced by immunoSEQ multiplex PCR; TCRdb stores in-frame clones only, minus some. The sample lists 200,000 to 250,000 clones, 84% occurring once. Sequencing was performed on peripheral blood. These TCRs come from a woman aged 80 or over with active or convalescent COVID-19.

Here the CDR3 reads CASSLGQTDYGYTF. CDR3 sequence (DNA): TGTGCCAGCAGCTTAGGTCAAACGGACTATGGCTACACCTTC. J is TRBJ1-2 and V is TRBV7-9; D unresolved. This CDR3 contains 14 residues. Trimming left V 1 base short and J 3 bases short, with 9 bases between. CDR1 SEHNR and CDR2 FQNEAQ come from the germline V gene (reference sequence).

The J gene is TRBJ2-5, the V gene TRBV27; 10 bases fit TRBD1. CDR3 size: 14 residues. Looked up from germline, CDR1 is MNHEY and CDR2 is SMNVEV (reference sequence). V was pared by 5 bases and J by 6 bases, with 6 bases of the junction left unmatched. The DNA for the CDR3 is TGTGCCAGCAGTCCGGACAGGGGGTCGAAGACCCAGTACTTC. Protein product: CASSPDRGSKTQYF.

The chain has TRBV7-2 and TRBJ1-1; 7 bases line up with TRBD1. The CDR3 loop spans 14 amino acids. Germline CDR1 SGHTA, CDR2 FQGNSA. V lost 4 bases, J lost 0 bases, and 2 bases stayed unmatched. The CDR3: CASSYDRVNTEAFF. The CDR3 DNA follows: TGTGCCAGCAGCTATGACAGGGTGAACACTGAAGCTTTCTTT.

The chain couples TRBV7-9 to TRBJ2-4; TRBD1 matches at 9 bases. Unmatched junction bases numbered 11, after V lost 5 bases and J lost 3 bases. The CDR3 is made up of 17 amino acids. Germline V gene lookup returns CDR1 SEHNR and CDR2 FQNEAQ (reference sequence). The CDR3 protein is CASSPFSRTGVKNIQYF. The CDR3 region has the DNA TGTGCCAGCAGCCCCTTCTCCAGGACAGGGGTCAAAAACATTCAGTACTTC.

The chain has TRBV19 and TRBJ2-3; 10 bases are a match to TRBD2. The CDR3 totals 16 residues. In germline, CDR1 is LNHDA, CDR2 SQIVND (reference sequence). V shed 7 bases, J shed 3 bases, and the junction held 10 bases outside the gene matches. The CDR3 loop is CASTKRAGGHTDTQYF. The CDR3 DNA is TGTGCCAGTACCAAAAGAGCGGGAGGGCATACAGATACGCAGTATTTT.

The chain combines TRBV28 with TRBJ1-6; possibly TRBD1 for D (6 bases). Germline values: CDR1 MDHEN, CDR2 SYDVKM. There are 17 residues in the CDR3. V dropped 3 bases and J dropped 6 bases, with 18 bases sitting between them. The DNA for the CDR3 is TGTGCCAGCAGTTTGGGGGGGGCCGTTAGTACTAATTCACCCCTCCACTTT. It translates to CASSLGGAVSTNSPLHF.

The chain combines TRBV24-1 with TRBJ1-5, with TRBD1 matching over 9 bases. J was trimmed by 1 base and V by 3 bases; bases with no gene match: 12. The V gene's germline CDR1 is KGHDR and CDR2 SFDVKD. The CDR3 length is 19 residues. The CDR3 loop reads CATSDASGTGIWSNQPQHF. The CDR3 DNA sequence: TGTGCCACCAGTGATGCCTCCGGGACAGGGATTTGGAGCAATCAGCCCCAGCATTTT.

The V gene is TRBV30, the J gene TRBJ2-5, with TRBD1 matching 8 bases. Germline loops: CDR1 GTSNPN, CDR2 SVGIG (reference sequence). V lost 3 bases, J lost 5 bases, and 8 bases stayed unmatched. CDR3 length: 14 residues. The CDR3 DNA sequence: TGTGCCTGGAGAAAACAGGGGGGCGGGGAGACCCAGTACTTC. This gives the protein CAWRKQGGGETQYF.

V and J are TRBV4-2 and TRBJ2-3; no clear D gene. The CDR3 spans 11 residues. V was pared by 1 base and J by 6 bases, with 2 bases between. Germline values: CDR1 LGHNA, CDR2 YNFKEQ. The CDR3 region is CASSQADTQYF. CDR3 nucleotides: TGTGCCAGCAGCCAAGCTGATACGCAGTATTTT.

The chain uses TRBV30 and TRBJ1-6, with 7 nucleotides matching TRBD1. The CDR3 runs to 13 residues. V lost 5 bases, J lost 7 bases, and 5 bases stayed unmatched. CDR1 and CDR2 (germline): GTSNPN, SVGIG (reference sequence). This chain's CDR3 is CAWATGQNSPLHF. CDR3 sequence (DNA): TGTGCCTGGGCAACGGGACAGAATTCACCCCTCCACTTT. The entire variable domain, with the rest obtained from reference TRBV30 and TRBJ1-6, is as follows: SQTIHQWPATLVQPVGSPLSLECTVEGTSNPNLYWYRQAAGRGLQLLFYSVGIGQISSEVPQNLSASRPQDRQFILSSKKLLLSDSGFYLCAWATGQNSPLHFGNGTRLTVT.

This clone occurred many times. The J gene is TRBJ1-1, the V gene TRBV30; D gene ambiguous. CDR1 is GTSNPN and CDR2 is SVGIG in the germline V gene (reference sequence). CDR3 size: 12 residues. V was clipped by 4 bases and J by 5 bases, with 11 bases between them. The DNA for the CDR3 is TGTGCCTGGACCCCTACGAGGACTGAAGCTTTCTTT. Its protein product is CAWTPTRTEAFF.

The chain has TRBV10-3 and TRBJ2-2; 7 bases match TRBD2. Trimming at V came to 11 bases and at J to 0 bases, leaving 6 bases not matched to a gene. The V gene's germline CDR1 is ENHRY and CDR2 SYGVKD. CDR3 length: 14 amino acids. CDR3 protein: CAVPGLSNTGELFF. CDR3 DNA sequence: TGTGCCGTCCCGGGACTATCGAACACCGGGGAGCTGTTTTTT.

CDR3 region: CSVAASGSGEQFF. The CDR3 nucleotides read TGCAGCGTTGCTGCTAGCGGGAGTGGAGAGCAGTTCTTC. The V call is TRBV29-1, the J call TRBJ2-1, with TRBD2 matching 10 bases. The germline V gene encodes CDR1 SQVTM and CDR2 ANQGSEA. This CDR3 is 13 amino acids long. Trimming removed 4 bases from V and 10 bases from J; junction bases left unmatched: 7.

This chain uses TRBV20-1 with TRBJ1-2; possible D gene TRBD1, 6 bases. Germline CDR1 is DFQATT and CDR2 is SNEGSKA (reference sequence). There are 11 residues in the CDR3. Trimming took 6 bases from V and 6 from J, leaving 11 bases between them. CDR3 DNA: TGCAGTGCCACAACAGGGAATGGCTACACCTTC. Translation: CSATTGNGYTF.

The chain joins TRBV20-1 to TRBJ2-7; TRBD1 matches 7 bases. Germline CDR1 and CDR2: DFQATT and SNEGSKA (reference sequence). The CDR3 sequence is 11 residues long. Losses at the gene ends were 2 bases for V and 9 bases for J; bases not matched to a gene: 4. In nucleotides, the CDR3 is TGCAGTGCTAGACGGACAGGCCCGCAGTACTTC. This encodes CSARRTGPQYF.

This sequence joins TRBV4-2 and TRBJ1-2, with D tentatively TRBD1 (5 bases). The germline CDR1 and CDR2 sequences are LGHNA and YNFKEQ. CDR3 length equals 17 residues. V was cut by 0 bases and J by 0 bases, with 14 bases left in between. The CDR3 here is CASSQDGTGVPNYGYTF. Written as DNA, the CDR3 is TGTGCCAGCAGCCAAGATGGTACAGGAGTGCCTAACTATGGCTACACCTTC.

The chain couples TRBV7-6 to TRBJ2-7, with D unclear. The CDR3 runs 13 residues. V was trimmed by 4 bases and J by 4 bases, leaving 11 bases between them. Germline CDR1 reads SGHVS; CDR2 reads FNYEAQ. CDR3 bases: TGTGCCAGCAGCTACCGAAGAGAATACGAGCAGTACTTC. This translates into CASSYRREYEQYF.

The V call is TRBV4-1, the J call TRBJ2-5; 8 nucleotides line up with TRBD2. The length of the CDR3 is 13 residues. The trim removed 4 bases at V and 7 bases at J, leaving 5 bases unmatched. Germline V lookup: CDR1 MGHRA, CDR2 YSYEKL. This chain's CDR3 is CASSLDAGGTQYF. CDR3 bases: TGCGCCAGCAGCCTGGACGCGGGGGGGACCCAGTACTTC.

The chain employs TRBV3-1 (or the pseudogene TRBV3-2) and TRBJ1-6; TRBD1 matches at 10 bases. Germline V gene data show CDR1 as LGHDT and CDR2 as YNNKEL (reference sequence). Trimming removed 3 bases from V and 7 bases from J; junction bases left unmatched: 3. The CDR3 length is 15 residues. The CDR3 sequence is CASSQTGQGNSPLHF. The CDR3 coding sequence is TGTGCCAGCAGCCAGACGGGACAGGGGAATTCACCCCTCCACTTT.

The rearrangement links TRBV7-2 to TRBJ2-1, with TRBD1 as a possible D gene (6 bases). V was shortened by 2 bases and J by 7 bases, with 12 bases between the two germline ends. Germline V CDR1 and CDR2: SGHTA, FQGNSA. The CDR3 contains 14 residues. CDR3: CASSLTGTMNEQFF. CDR3 nucleotide sequence: TGTGCCAGCAGCTTAACAGGGACGATGAATGAGCAGTTCTTC.

This clone was counted between two and nine times. V gene TRBV11-3 combines with J gene TRBJ1-3; D is unclear. The V gene's germline CDR1 is SGHNT and CDR2 YENEEA. This CDR3 comprises 18 residues. V gave up 2 bases and J gave up 0 bases, with 17 bases separating them. The DNA of the CDR3 is TGTGCCAGCAGCTTACTGTACGTTGGGCAGAGCTCTGGAAACACCATATATTTT. It yields the protein CASSLLYVGQSSGNTIYF.

V usage is TRBV21-1 and J usage is TRBJ2-7; the table calls TRBD2, which could not be checked here. TRBV21-1 is labeled a pseudogene. This CDR3 is built from 17 residues. CDR3 in amino acids: CASSKVWGGRVSYEQYF. The CDR3 DNA reads TGTGCCAGCAGCAAAGTCTGGGGGGGGAGGGTATCCTACGAGCAGTACTTC.

V usage is TRBV28 and J usage is TRBJ1-1, with D perhaps TRBD1 (6 bases). With 6 bases removed from V and 1 base from J, the gap between germline ends came to 15 bases. CDR1 MDHEN and CDR2 SYDVKM come from the germline V gene. This CDR3 is built from 15 residues. The CDR3 DNA sequence: TGTGCCAGCAGCGACCAGGGAGGGGGGAACACTGAAGCTTTCTTT. Encoded protein: CASSDQGGGNTEAFF.

The rearrangement joins TRBV27 to TRBJ1-6, with D tentatively TRBD1 (5 bases). Germline lookup yields CDR1 MNHEY and CDR2 SMNVEV (reference sequence). The CDR3 totals 16 residues. The germline V and J ends were trimmed by 8 bases and 0 bases, with 14 bases remaining between them. CDR3 loop: CASLWGGSSYNSPLHF. DNA for the CDR3: TGTGCCAGCCTTTGGGGGGGTAGCTCCTATAATTCACCCCTCCACTTT.

This rearrangement joins TRBV5-1 to TRBJ1-4; 8 bases are shared with TRBD1. Germline loops: CDR1 SGHRS, CDR2 YFSETQ. V shed 4 bases, J shed 7 bases, and the junction held 6 bases outside the gene matches. This CDR3 has 14 residues. The CDR3 sequence is CASSVQGVGEKLFF. The CDR3 DNA reads as TGCGCCAGCAGCGTACAGGGGGTGGGTGAAAAACTGTTTTTT.

Here the CDR3 DNA reads TGTGCCAGCACCCTAGGACAGGGCTTCACTGAAGCTTTCTTT. It specifies CASTLGQGFTEAFF. The chain joins TRBV11-3 to TRBJ1-1, with 8 positions matching TRBD1. This CDR3 is built from 14 residues. Germline V gene data show CDR1 as SGHNT and CDR2 as YENEEA. V gave up 7 bases and J gave up 4 bases; unmatched junction bases: 8. The full variable domain, in which reference TRBV11-3 and TRBJ1-1 provide the parts outside the CDR3, is EAGVVQSPRYKIIEKKQPVAFWCNPISGHNTLYWYLQNLGQGPELLIRYENEEAVDDSQLPKDRFSAERLKGVDSTLKIQPAELGDSAVYLCASTLGQGFTEAFFGQGTRLTVV.

The rearrangement uses TRBV5-4 and TRBJ1-2; 7 bases agree with TRBD1. Germline CDR1 is SGHNT and CDR2 is YYREEE (reference sequence). This CDR3 spans 13 amino acids. The V segment lost 4 bases and the J segment 5 bases; nucleotides outside the gene matches: 5. The CDR3 protein is CASSADRVYGYTF. The CDR3 DNA follows: TGTGCCAGCAGCGCCGACAGGGTGTATGGCTACACCTTC.